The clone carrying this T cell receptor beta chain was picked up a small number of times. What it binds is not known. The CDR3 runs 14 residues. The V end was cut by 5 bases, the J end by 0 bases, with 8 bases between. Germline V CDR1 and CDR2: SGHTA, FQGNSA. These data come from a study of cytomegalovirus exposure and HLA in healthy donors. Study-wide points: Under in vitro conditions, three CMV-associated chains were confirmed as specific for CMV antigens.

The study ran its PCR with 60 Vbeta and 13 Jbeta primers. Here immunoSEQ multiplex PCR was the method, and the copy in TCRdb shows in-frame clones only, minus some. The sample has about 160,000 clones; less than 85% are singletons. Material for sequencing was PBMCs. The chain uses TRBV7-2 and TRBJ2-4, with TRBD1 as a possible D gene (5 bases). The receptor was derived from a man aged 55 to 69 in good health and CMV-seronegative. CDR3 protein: CASSAQGAKNIQYF. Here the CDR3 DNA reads TGTGCCAGCAGCGCGCAGGGAGCCAAAAACATTCAGTACTTC.